A selection of T cell receptor beta chains follows, all from one sample in a study of T cells in Graves' hyperthyroidism and ophthalmopathy. From the multiplex PCR reads, TCRdb called clonotypes with MiXCR, one entry per CDR3 protein. The sample includes roughly 100,000 distinct CDR3 sequences, over 45% seen only once; the top ten take roughly 24%. The sequenced sample consisted of blood. These receptors all come from a man between 35 and 55 years old with Graves' hyperthyroidism. Each CDR3 is given with its conserved first and last residue. Fields, in order: V gene, clone size, J gene, D gene, CDR3 DNA, CDR3 protein. The D gene is left open where the match is weak. Rows may omit the clone size; those that give it use once, few, many or a size class.

TRBV28	few	TRBJ2-6	-	TGTGCCAGCAGTTTAAGTGGGGTCCCTCAAGGTGGGGCCAACGTCCTGACTTTC	CASSLSGVPQGGANVLTF
TRBV11-2	many	TRBJ2-7	-	TGCGCCAGCAGCTTGGCCGTAGGAAGCTCCTACGAGCAGTACTTC	CASSLAVGSSYEQYF
TRBV6-2/TRBV6-3	-	TRBJ2-1	TRBD1	TGTGCCAGCAGAACCTATCCACAGGGGGCTTTCTACAATGAGCAGTTCTTC	CASRTYPQGAFYNEQFF
TRBV12-3/TRBV12-4	few	TRBJ2-1	TRBD2	TGTGCCAGCACTCTATCGACTAGCGGGAGTGTGCATGAGCAGTTCTTC	CASTLSTSGSVHEQFF
TRBV2	-	TRBJ2-5	TRBD2	TGTGCTAGAACCGGGGGGGGCCGGGAGACCCAGTACTTC	CARTGGGRETQYF
TRBV19	many	TRBJ2-5	-	TGTGCCAGTAGCTCCGGGGGTACTCGTGGAGGGGACCAGTACTTC	CASSSGGTRGGDQYF
TRBV11-3	many	TRBJ2-3	TRBD2	TGTGCCAGCAGCCCGTTAGCGGGGGCCGGGTCAGATACGCAGTATTTT	CASSPLAGAGSDTQYF
TRBV5-1	many	TRBJ1-4	-	TGCGCCAGCAGCTTGGCTGGACAGACAGAAAAACTGTTTTTT	CASSLAGQTEKLFF
TRBV19	-	TRBJ1-5	TRBD1	TGTGCCAGTAGTATAGAGGACAGGGGTAATCAGCCCCAGCATTTT	CASSIEDRGNQPQHF
TRBV29-1	many	TRBJ1-2	-	TGCAGCGTTGGTGACTTTGACTATGGCTACACCTTC	CSVGDFDYGYTF
TRBV11-2	once	TRBJ1-1	-	TGTGCCAGCAGCTTAGAGGAGAGGGGTCGTGAAGCTTTCTTT	CASSLEERGREAFF
TRBV7-2	many	TRBJ2-1	TRBD2	TGTGCCAGCAGCTTAGGGACTAGCGGGAGTCTCCCCTACAATGAGCAGTTCTTC	CASSLGTSGSLPYNEQFF
TRBV6-5	-	TRBJ1-3	-	TGTGCCAGCACTCCCCGCGGAGGAGGAAGGGACACCATATATTTT	CASTPRGGGRDTIYF
TRBV6-2/TRBV6-3	many	TRBJ2-5	-	TGTGCCAGCAGTTACTCCCCGCAAGAGACCCAGTACTTC	CASSYSPQETQYF
TRBV9	-	TRBJ1-1	TRBD1	TGTGCCAGCAGCGTAGCTACAGGGGGCACTGAAGCTTTCTTT	CASSVATGGTEAFF
TRBV20-1	-	TRBJ2-7	TRBD2	TGCAGTGCTAGAAGGGCTAGCGGGAGAGGCGAGCAGTACTTC	CSARRASGRGEQYF
TRBV2	many	TRBJ2-7	TRBD1	TGTGCCAGCAGTGAAGGGCGGACAGGGTCCCCCTACGAGCAGTACTTC	CASSEGRTGSPYEQYF
TRBV29-1	-	TRBJ2-7	-	TGCAGCGTCGGCCCCTACGAGCAGTACTTC	CSVGPYEQYF
TRBV2	many	TRBJ1-1	-	TGTGCCAGCAGTGAATTCGAGGGAATGAACACTGAAGCTTTCTTT	CASSEFEGMNTEAFF
TRBV7-2	many	TRBJ2-6	-	TGTGCCAGCAGCTTAAGGTGGCGGGGCCACAGCTCTGGGGCCAACGTCCTGACTTTC	CASSLRWRGHSSGANVLTF
TRBV19	-	TRBJ1-5	-	TGTGCCAGCCGTATAGAGGCAGGGCACAATCAGCCCCAGCATTTT	CASRIEAGHNQPQHF
TRBV19	-	TRBJ1-1	-	TGTGCCAGTAATGCGGACAGAGGGAACACTGAAGCTTTCTTT	CASNADRGNTEAFF
TRBV20-1	-	TRBJ2-7	TRBD2	TGCAGTGCTAGGGGGGTTAGCGGGGGGGCCGGGAGCTCCTACGAGCAGTACTTC	CSARGVSGGAGSSYEQYF
TRBV4-1	many	TRBJ2-5	TRBD2	TGCGCCAGCAGCCATCTGGGGGGGGGGACCCAGTACTTC	CASSHLGGGTQYF
TRBV9	many	TRBJ1-1	-	TGTGCCAGCAGTGGTGGTACAGGGATCACTGAAGCTTTCTTT	CASSGGTGITEAFF
TRBV15	-	TRBJ1-1	-	TGTGCCACCAGCAGAGATCCCCCGCGCGGGGCTTTCTTT	CATSRDPPRGAFF
TRBV10-3	many	TRBJ2-7	-	TGTGCCACAAAACAGGGCGCGGGGCAGTACTTC	CATKQGAGQYF
TRBV7-2	many	TRBJ2-2	TRBD2	TGTGCCAGCAGCTTAGTAGCGGGAAAGAACACCGGGGAGCTGTTTTTT	CASSLVAGKNTGELFF
TRBV6-1	many	TRBJ2-2	TRBD1	TGTGCCAGCAGCCTTACAGGGGATAGTACCGGGGAGCTGTTTTTT	CASSLTGDSTGELFF
TRBV4-3	many	TRBJ1-1	-	TGCGCCAGCAGCCAAGATAAGGGGGGCGGTGAAGCTTTCTTT	CASSQDKGGGEAFF
TRBV15	-	TRBJ2-7	-	TGTGCCGCCAGCAGAGGGGTCGGGGGCCCTTACGAGCAGTACTTC	CAASRGVGGPYEQYF
TRBV7-9	-	TRBJ2-1	TRBD1	TGTGCCAGCAGCAGACAGGGTAGCAATCAGCAGTTCTTC	CASSRQGSNQQFF
TRBV7-3	many	TRBJ2-5	TRBD2	TGTGCCAGCAGTCAAAGATCGGGACTAGCGGGACCGTACCAAGAGACCCAGTACTTC	CASSQRSGLAGPYQETQYF
TRBV9	-	TRBJ2-3	TRBD2	TGTGCCAGCAGCGCGGACAGCGGGGGTTTCAATGAGCAGTATTTT	CASSADSGGFNEQYF
TRBV6-6	many	TRBJ2-7	-	TGTGCCAGCAGCGCACCAGGGTTTTCCTACGAGCAGTACTTC	CASSAPGFSYEQYF
TRBV20-1	-	TRBJ2-1	-	TGCAGTGCTAGAGATATGGTCTCCTACAATGAGCAGTTCTTC	CSARDMVSYNEQFF
TRBV7-8	-	TRBJ2-1	TRBD1	TGTGCCAGCAGCTTTAGGACAGGGAGGAATGAGCAGTTCTTC	CASSFRTGRNEQFF
TRBV2	few	TRBJ1-3	TRBD1	TGTGCCATCAGGGACAGGCTGTGCTCTGGAAACACCATATATTTT	CAIRDRLCSGNTIYF
TRBV25-1	-	TRBJ2-7	-	TGTGCGGACTACGAGCAGTACTTC	CADYEQYF
TRBV24-1	many	TRBJ1-3	TRBD1	TGTGCCACCGCCGGACAGGGATCTGGAAACACCATATATTTT	CATAGQGSGNTIYF
TRBV29-1	many	TRBJ2-3	TRBD2	TGCAGCGTCGGGACTAGCGGGGGGTTCGGAGATACGCAGTATTTT	CSVGTSGGFGDTQYF
TRBV30	few	TRBJ2-5	TRBD1	TGTGCCTGGACTCCTCCCCCAGGGGGAGAGACCCAGTACTTC	CAWTPPPGGETQYF